Presented here are 8 T cell receptor beta chains from one specimen sequenced in a study of cytomegalovirus exposure and HLA in healthy donors. The PCR had 60 Vbeta and 13 Jbeta primers. Using immunoSEQ multiplex PCR, the repertoire was profiled, and TCRdb retains in-frame clones only, with some absent. The table lists some 48,000 clones, with about 6% in the top ten. Sequenced: PBMCs. Receptors originate from a male donor in good health and CMV-seropositive.

This clone ranks as medium-sized (0.01 to 0.1%) in terms of frequency. The chain's CDR3 is CASSIRDSRFGDEKLFF. As DNA, the CDR3 is TGTGCCAGTAGTATCCGGGACAGCCGATTCGGGGATGAAAAACTGTTTTTT. This sequence joins TRBV19 and TRBJ1-4; TRBD1 agrees at 7 bases. CDR3 length: 17 amino acids. The germline V gene encodes CDR1 LNHDA and CDR2 SQIVND (reference sequence). The trim removed 3 bases at V and 6 bases at J, leaving 13 bases unmatched.

The V gene is TRBV9, the J gene TRBJ2-2; D is undetermined. This CDR3 is built from 13 residues. The V end was cut by 5 bases, the J end by 7 bases, with 12 bases between. The germline V gene has CDR1 SGDLS and CDR2 YYNGEE. CDR3 nucleotide sequence: TGTGCCAGCAGGGAGACCGCAGTCGGGGAGCTGTTTTTT. Its translation is CASRETAVGELFF.

V is TRBV4-2 and J is TRBJ2-7; weak D call: TRBD1 (6 bases). Germline assignment: CDR1 LGHNA and CDR2 YNFKEQ. The ends were cut back, 1 base at V and 6 bases at J, with 22 bases in the middle. The CDR3 is made up of 17 amino acids. DNA for the CDR3: TGTGCCAGCAGCCAAGTCCCAAGCCGGGACACGGAACTCGAGCAGTACTTC. This translates into CASSQVPSRDTELEQYF.

This chain links TRBV19 with TRBJ1-6; D uncertain. The CDR3 contains 14 residues. The V gene lost 4 bases and the J gene lost 0 bases, with 4 bases spanning the gap. Germline assignment: CDR1 LNHDA and CDR2 SQIVND (reference sequence). The CDR3 spells CASSSSSYNSPLHF. CDR3 in DNA: TGTGCCAGTAGTAGCAGCTCCTATAATTCACCCCTCCACTTT.

The V gene is TRBV6-5, the J gene TRBJ2-7; 10 nucleotides agree with TRBD2. In germline, CDR1 is MNHEY, CDR2 SVGAGI. The V gene end was trimmed by 5 bases and the J gene end by 2 bases; junction bases not matched to a gene: 3. The CDR3 spans 14 residues. CDR3 sequence: CASSRTSGTYEQYF. The DNA for the CDR3 is TGTGCCAGCAGTCGGACTAGCGGAACCTACGAGCAGTACTTC.

The rearrangement joins TRBV5-1 to TRBJ2-2; TRBD1 might be the D (5 bases). The V gene lost 2 bases and the J gene lost 7 bases, with 12 bases spanning the gap. CDR1 is SGHRS and CDR2 is YFSETQ in the germline V gene. The CDR3 runs 14 residues. The DNA for the CDR3 is TGCGCCAGCAGCTTAGGGGCGACCGGCGGGGAGCTGTTTTTT. The encoded protein is CASSLGATGGELFF.

The V and J genes are TRBV2 and TRBJ2-1, with TRBD2 as a possible D gene (6 bases). This CDR3 has 12 residues. V was trimmed by 7 bases and J by 7 bases, leaving 11 bases between them. Germline assignment: CDR1 SNHLY and CDR2 FYNNEI. CDR3 sequence reads: CASIPGTNEQFF. For the CDR3, the DNA is TGTGCCAGCATCCCGGGGACTAATGAGCAGTTCTTC.

The chain recombines TRBV6-4 with TRBJ1-1; the D is unclear. V was trimmed by 3 bases and J by 1 base, leaving 6 bases between them. This CDR3 has 13 amino acids. CDR1 and CDR2 from the germline V gene are MRHNA and SNTAGT. The CDR3 reads CASSERGNTEAFF. Written as DNA, the CDR3 is TGTGCCAGCAGTGAACGGGGGAACACTGAAGCTTTCTTT.